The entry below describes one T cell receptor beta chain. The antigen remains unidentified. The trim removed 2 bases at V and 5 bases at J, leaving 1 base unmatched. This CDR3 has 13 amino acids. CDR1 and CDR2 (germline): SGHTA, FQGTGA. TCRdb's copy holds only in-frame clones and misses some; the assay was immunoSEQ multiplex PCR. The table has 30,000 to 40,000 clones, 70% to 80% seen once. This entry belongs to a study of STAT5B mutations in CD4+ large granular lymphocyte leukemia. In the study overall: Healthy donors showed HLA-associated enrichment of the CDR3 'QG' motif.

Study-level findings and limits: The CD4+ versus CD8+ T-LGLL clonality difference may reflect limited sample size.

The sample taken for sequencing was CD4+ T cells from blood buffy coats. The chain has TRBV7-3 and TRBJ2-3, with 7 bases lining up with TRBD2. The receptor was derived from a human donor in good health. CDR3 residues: CASSLAGEDTQYF. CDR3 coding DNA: TGTGCCAGCAGCTTAGCGGGAGAAGATACGCAGTATTTT.